A single T cell receptor beta chain is shown here with its context. The source of the sample is a study of control samples from healthy donors and cancer patients. TCRdb keeps only in-frame clones here, not all; method: immunoSEQ multiplex PCR. The sample lists 28,000 or so clones, roughly 80% seen once, with 20% to 25% in the top ten. Germline CDR1 is KGHSH and CDR2 is LQKENI. This CDR3 is built from 16 residues. Trimming took off 0 bases at V and 4 bases at J, with 15 bases between the two ends. Sequencing was performed on PBMCs. The chain is built from TRBV18 and TRBJ1-1, with D possibly TRBD1 on 6 matching bases. The origin of this receptor is a man in his 60s with colorectal cancer. The CDR3, as DNA: TGTGCCAGCTCACCACCTGGGACATTCGGACGCACTGAAGCTTTCTTT. Translated: CASSPPGTFGRTEAFF.